These T cell receptor beta chains were read from a single sample in a study of molecular identifiers for immune sequencing clone quantification. A single record per CDR3 protein comes from TCRdb applying MiXCR to the PCR reads. Of about 510,000 distinct CDR3 sequences listed, 25% are singletons. The sequenced sample consisted of naive CD8+ T cells from blood, with Jurkat cell RNA spiked in. The receptors originated from a human donor in good health. Some libraries in this study had Jurkat cell RNA spiked in. The CDR3 runs from the conserved cysteine through the conserved F or W. D genes are given only for firm matches. The size field is filled for only some rows; it gives once, few, many or a size class.

V gene	clone size	J gene	D gene	CDR3 DNA	CDR3 protein
TRBV30	.	TRBJ2-7	TRBD2	TGTGCCTCATCCGGGCGGGAGGGCCTTTCCCACGAGCAGTACTTC	CASSGREGLSHEQYF
TRBV12-3/TRBV12-4	.	TRBJ2-1	.	TGTGCCAGCAGTTTTGAGGGAGGATTACTTAATGAGCAGTTCTTC	CASSFEGGLLNEQFF
TRBV2	few	TRBJ1-2	TRBD1	TGTGCCAGCAGTCCCGGGACAGGGGTACGAATCTATGGCTACACCTTC	CASSPGTGVRIYGYTF
TRBV6-2/TRBV6-3	many	TRBJ1-5	.	TGTGCCAGCAGAAAATATAGCAATCAGCCCCAGCATTTT	CASRKYSNQPQHF
TRBV7-9	.	TRBJ1-3	.	TGTGCCAGCAGCTTCGTCCCGGACTCTGGAAACACCATATATTTT	CASSFVPDSGNTIYF
TRBV7-9	.	TRBJ1-1	.	TGTGCCAGCAGCTTAGGGGGTCTGTGGGAAGCTTTCTTT	CASSLGGLWEAFF
TRBV7-2	many	TRBJ2-5	.	TGTGCCAGCAGCTTAGGGGGCAGTCAAGAGACCCAGTACTTC	CASSLGGSQETQYF
TRBV28	few	TRBJ2-3	TRBD1	TGTGCCAGCAGGGGAAGTACAGGGGGCATACTTGGTTCAGATACGCAGTATTTT	CASRGSTGGILGSDTQYF
TRBV7-9	.	TRBJ1-5	.	TGTGCCAGCAGCTGCACCGAGCATTTT	CASSCTEHF
TRBV10-3	.	TRBJ2-7	.	TGTGCCATCAGCCCCGGGACATCAGCCGACTACGAGCAGTACTTC	CAISPGTSADYEQYF
TRBV28	many	TRBJ1-5	.	TGTGCCAGCAGTCCGACTCAACCTGCAGGTAGCAATCAGCCCCAGCATTTT	CASSPTQPAGSNQPQHF
TRBV11-2	once	TRBJ2-7	TRBD1	TGTGCCAGCAGCTTCGGAGGACAGGGCTTGTACGAGCAGTACTTC	CASSFGGQGLYEQYF
TRBV4-3	.	TRBJ2-3	TRBD2	TGCGCCAGCAGCCAAGATCGGGGGGGCGGAGATACGCAGTATTTT	CASSQDRGGGDTQYF
TRBV12-2	.	TRBJ2-7	.	TGTGCAAGTCGCTTGAAGCGGGGGTACGAGCAGTACTTC	CASRLKRGYEQYF
TRBV28	many	TRBJ2-7	.	TGTGCCAGCAGCCGGACTCGGACAGCCGAGCAGTACTTC	CASSRTRTAEQYF
TRBV4-3	.	TRBJ2-1	.	TGCGCCAGCAGCCAAGATCTCGGCGGGGCCTACAATGAGCAGTTCTTC	CASSQDLGGAYNEQFF
TRBV4-3	.	TRBJ1-3	TRBD1	TGCGCCAGCAGCCAATGGACAGGGGGCAATCCCGGAAACACCATATATTTT	CASSQWTGGNPGNTIYF
TRBV5-1	few	TRBJ2-1	.	TGCGCCAGCAGCTTGGGGGCAGGGGAGGGCGATGAGCAGTTCTTC	CASSLGAGEGDEQFF
TRBV4-3	.	TRBJ1-5	.	TGCGCCAGCAGCCAAGACGGGGTTCGCAATCAGCCCCAGCATTTT	CASSQDGVRNQPQHF
TRBV4-1	few	TRBJ1-6	TRBD1	TGCGCCAGCAGCCAAGAAGGACAGGACTTTTTTTCACCCCTCCACTTT	CASSQEGQDFFSPLHF
TRBV2	.	TRBJ2-7	TRBD2	TGTGCCAGCAAAACTTCAGAAGCGGGGCCCTCCTACGAGCAGTACTTC	CASKTSEAGPSYEQYF
TRBV5-6	.	TRBJ2-1	TRBD2	TGTGCCAGCAGCCCCGTGGGGGGGGCAAGCGGGAGGATCTACAATGAGCAGTTCTTC	CASSPVGGASGRIYNEQFF
TRBV12-3/TRBV12-4	many	TRBJ2-7	TRBD1	TGTGCCAGCAGTCCGCCCCGACAGGGTTCCTACGAGCAGTACTTC	CASSPPRQGSYEQYF
TRBV4-3	few	TRBJ1-4	.	TGCGCCAGCAGCCAAGCGCCCGTTGGTGAAAAACTGTTTTTT	CASSQAPVGEKLFF
TRBV12-3/TRBV12-4	few	TRBJ1-2	TRBD1	TGTGCCAGCAGTTTTAGACAGGGCTATGGCTACACCTTC	CASSFRQGYGYTF
TRBV6-5	.	TRBJ1-5	.	TGTGCCAGCAGTTACTCAGGGGCCAATCAGCCCCAGCATTTT	CASSYSGANQPQHF
TRBV30	.	TRBJ1-2	TRBD1	TGTGCCTCCTTTAACGGGACAGAGTATGTCTACACCTTC	CASFNGTEYVYTF
TRBV5-5	few	TRBJ1-5	.	TGTGCCAGCAGCTCGGGGACCGACAATCAGCCCCAGCATTTT	CASSSGTDNQPQHF
TRBV4-3	many	TRBJ1-3	.	TGCGCCAGCAGCCAAGATAGAGTTTCCTTCTCTGGAAACACCATATATTTT	CASSQDRVSFSGNTIYF
TRBV12-3/TRBV12-4	.	TRBJ2-7	.	TGTGCCAGCAGTTGGGGACCGGGACGTCGGATCGAGCAGTACTTC	CASSWGPGRRIEQYF
TRBV6-2/TRBV6-3	.	TRBJ1-5	.	TGTGCCAGCAGTTTTTCCCCTTATCAGCCCCAGCATTTT	CASSFSPYQPQHF
TRBV20-1	.	TRBJ1-1	.	TGCAGTGCTAGAGATTACCATTTTGCTTTCTTT	CSARDYHFAFF
TRBV27	.	TRBJ2-3	.	TGTGCCAGCAGTTGGAGGACTGCCCCGGATACGCAGTATTTT	CASSWRTAPDTQYF
TRBV19	few	TRBJ1-5	.	TGTGCCAGTAGTATGCTCGGGAGCAATCAGCCCCAGCATTTT	CASSMLGSNQPQHF
TRBV6-2/TRBV6-3	few	TRBJ2-5	TRBD1	TGTGCCAGCAGTTACTCGACCGGACAGGGCCAAGAGACCCAGTACTTC	CASSYSTGQGQETQYF
TRBV7-2	.	TRBJ2-7	.	TGTGCCAGCAGCGCAACCCTCCACTACGAGCAGTACTTC	CASSATLHYEQYF
TRBV28	.	TRBJ2-1	TRBD2	TGTGCCAGCAGTTTAATTGCCGGCACTAGCGGCACTGAGCAGTTCTTC	CASSLIAGTSGTEQFF
TRBV7-9	few	TRBJ2-7	.	TGTGCCAGCAGCTTAGAGTTCTCCAGGGAGCAGTACTTC	CASSLEFSREQYF
TRBV15	.	TRBJ2-5	.	TGTGCCACCAGCAAACGGGACTCTCAAGAGACCCAGTACTTC	CATSKRDSQETQYF
TRBV28	many	TRBJ2-2	.	TGTGCCAGCACCTCCAACATCGGCGGGGAGCTGTTTTTT	CASTSNIGGELFF
TRBV19	.	TRBJ2-3	.	TGTGCCAGTAGTAGTTATTACGCACCGGGACGTAGCACAGATACGCAGTATTTT	CASSSYYAPGRSTDTQYF
TRBV4-2	many	TRBJ1-1	.	TGTGCCAGCAGCCAAGAGGCGCACACGAACACTGAAGCTTTCTTT	CASSQEAHTNTEAFF
TRBV28	few	TRBJ2-3	.	TGTGCCAGCAGTTCCGCTAATGTGGATACGCAGTATTTT	CASSSANVDTQYF
TRBV7-9	many	TRBJ2-3	TRBD2	TGTGCCAGCAGCTTAGTACAGGCGGGAGGCACAGATACGCAGTATTTT	CASSLVQAGGTDTQYF
TRBV12-5	.	TRBJ1-1	TRBD1	TGTGCTAGTGGTTTGGAAACAGGGGGATCTTTCATGAACACTGAAGCTTTCTTT	CASGLETGGSFMNTEAFF
TRBV30	.	TRBJ2-3	.	TGTGCCTGGAGTGTACTGGGCGGTAGGCTCAGCACAGATACGCAGTATTTT	CAWSVLGGRLSTDTQYF
TRBV27	.	TRBJ1-2	TRBD1	TGTACCAGCAATTTTTTTGATGTGACAGGGAAGTTCTATGGCTACACCTTC	CTSNFFDVTGKFYGYTF
TRBV12-3/TRBV12-4	.	TRBJ2-5	.	TGTGCCAGCAGTTTTTCCAGGGAAGAGACCCAGTACTTC	CASSFSREETQYF
TRBV14	.	TRBJ2-7	TRBD2	TGTGCCAGCAGCCCCGGACTAGCTCCGGGCGAGCAGTACTTC	CASSPGLAPGEQYF
TRBV30	few	TRBJ2-5	.	TGTGCCTGGAGTGTTCACAGCCAGCAGACCCAGTACTTC	CAWSVHSQQTQYF
TRBV20-1	.	TRBJ2-7	.	TGCAGTGCTAAGCTCCTTTACAAGCAGTACTTC	CSAKLLYKQYF
TRBV7-9	few	TRBJ2-7	TRBD2	TGTGCCAGCAGCGAAGGGACTAGCGGAACCTACGAGCAGTACTTC	CASSEGTSGTYEQYF
TRBV6-2/TRBV6-3	.	TRBJ2-4	.	TGTGCCAGCAGCCTCCCCTTAGCCAAAAACATTCAGTACTTC	CASSLPLAKNIQYF
TRBV5-6	.	TRBJ2-1	.	TGTGCCAGCCTCGGGGTAGCCGACCCCTACAATGAGCAGTTCTTC	CASLGVADPYNEQFF
TRBV12-3/TRBV12-4	.	TRBJ2-5	.	TGTGCCAGCACCCTGGGGGGGGCGGGGGAGACCCAGTACTTC	CASTLGGAGETQYF